This T cell receptor beta chain was observed in a study of response to subunit inactivated influenza vaccine. Findings of the study overall: There was a suggestion from the authors that each seasonal influenza vaccination recruits few new T cells.

TCRdb ran MiXCR on the RT-PCR reads and lists one entry per CDR3 protein. The table shows roughly 650,000 distinct CDR3 sequences, with 12% to 15% occurring only once. Germline trimming cut 0 bases from V and 6 bases from J; bases unmatched to any gene: 7. CDR3 length: 15 residues. Germline lookup yields CDR1 SGHRS and CDR2 YFSETQ. This clonotype was counted once. Its antigen remains unknown. The source of this sequence is a man between 50 and 59 years old who received an inactivated influenza vaccine. The chain has TRBV5-1 and TRBJ2-5; 8 nucleotides match TRBD1. The source material was PBMCs from blood, sampled roughly 15 days before vaccination. The CDR3 is CASSLERTGKKTQYF. CDR3 DNA: TGCGCCAGCAGCTTGGAAAGGACAGGGAAAAAGACCCAGTACTTC.